The rows below give T cell receptor beta chains drawn from one sample of a study of regulatory T cells in long-lasting Graves disease. TCRdb re-called the multiplex PCR reads through MiXCR, storing one row per CDR3 protein. The repertoire holds about 430,000 distinct CDR3 sequences, with about 15% as singletons. These data are also associated with another study on T cells in Graves' hyperthyroidism and ophthalmopathy.

The sample here was peripheral blood mononuclear cells (PBMCs), taken at new diagnosis, from a patient treated with antithyroid drugs. The receptors shown here come from a middle-aged woman with Graves disease. Both conserved end residues are part of each CDR3. A D gene is named only where the DNA matches it firmly. Clone size, where shown, is once, few, many, or a class for clones that have expanded.

CASSLGSSGQGVGEQYF	TGCGCCAGCAGCTTGGGAAGCTCTGGACAGGGCGTTGGCGAGCAGTACTTC	TRBD1	TRBV5-1	TRBJ2-7	NA
CASTLAGEVDNEQFF	TGTGCCAGCACCCTAGCGGGAGAGGTGGATAATGAGCAGTTCTTC	TRBD2	TRBV5-4	TRBJ2-1	NA
CASSPGTSGSETQYF	TGTGCCAGCAGTCCAGGGACTAGCGGGAGTGAGACCCAGTACTTC	TRBD2	TRBV27	TRBJ2-5	many
CASSDKVRDSGNTIYF	TGCGCCAGCAGTGATAAGGTCCGCGACTCTGGAAACACCATATATTTT	NA	TRBV10-2	TRBJ1-3	few
CASSELDAEAFF	TGTGCCAGCAGTGAATTGGACGCTGAAGCTTTCTTT	NA	TRBV2	TRBJ1-1	many
CASSRDRASYNEQFF	TGTGCCAGCAGCCGCGACAGGGCCTCCTACAATGAGCAGTTCTTC	TRBD1	TRBV2	TRBJ2-1	many
CASSLASAGGNYGYTF	TGTGCCAGCAGCTTAGCGTCGGCAGGGGGAAACTATGGCTACACCTTC	TRBD1	TRBV7-2	TRBJ1-2	NA
CASSARARDTDQPQHF	TGTGCCAGCAGTGCGAGAGCCCGGGACACAGATCAGCCCCAGCATTTT	NA	TRBV27	TRBJ1-5	many
CSVDFSGRNTGELFF	TGCAGCGTTGACTTTAGCGGGAGAAACACCGGGGAGCTGTTTTTT	TRBD2	TRBV29-1	TRBJ2-2	many
CASSHRSGSKNIQYF	TGTGCCAGCAGCCACCGTAGCGGGAGCAAAAACATTCAGTACTTC	TRBD2	TRBV11-3	TRBJ2-4	many